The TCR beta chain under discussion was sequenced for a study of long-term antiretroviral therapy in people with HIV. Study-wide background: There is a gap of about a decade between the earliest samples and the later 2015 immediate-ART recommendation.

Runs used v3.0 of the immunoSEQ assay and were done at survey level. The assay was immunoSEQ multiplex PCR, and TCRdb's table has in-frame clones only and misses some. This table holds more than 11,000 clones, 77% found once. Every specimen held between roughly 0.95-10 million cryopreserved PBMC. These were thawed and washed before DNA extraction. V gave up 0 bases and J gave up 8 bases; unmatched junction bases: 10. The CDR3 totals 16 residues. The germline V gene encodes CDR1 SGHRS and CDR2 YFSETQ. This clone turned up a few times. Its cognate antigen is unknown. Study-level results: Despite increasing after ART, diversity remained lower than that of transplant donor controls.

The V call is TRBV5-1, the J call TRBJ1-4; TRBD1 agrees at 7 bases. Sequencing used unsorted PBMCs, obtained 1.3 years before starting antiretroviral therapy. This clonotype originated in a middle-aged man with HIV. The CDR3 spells CASSLGVAGGQEKLFF. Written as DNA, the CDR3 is TGCGCCAGCAGCTTGGGGGTCGCAGGGGGTCAGGAAAAACTGTTTTTT.